This T cell receptor (beta chain) was found in a study of cytotoxic CD8 clonotypes in ibrutinib-treated CLL. Whole-study context: Response samples were taken after a median roughly 13 months of treatment, range 6 to 36.

Germline CDR1 and CDR2: LGHNA and YNFKEQ. This CDR3 is built from 15 residues. V was cut by 0 bases and J by 2 bases, with 8 bases left in between. Study outcomes and limitations: Clonality measured at baseline exceeded age-matched healthy donors, tracking circulating CD8+ T-cell counts.

A word on this clone: Its target is unknown.

TCRdb keeps only in-frame clones here, not all; method: immunoSEQ multiplex PCR. The table includes 140,000 or so clones, approximately 81% detected once. The source material was PBMCs, sampled after 12 months of ibrutinib treatment. The source of this sequence is a human donor with chronic lymphocytic leukemia. V is TRBV4-2 and J is TRBJ1-3; the D gene is possibly TRBD1 (5 bases). The CDR3, as DNA: TGTGCCAGCAGCCAAGAGGGGCAGACTGGAAACACCATATATTTT. As protein: CASSQEGQTGNTIYF.